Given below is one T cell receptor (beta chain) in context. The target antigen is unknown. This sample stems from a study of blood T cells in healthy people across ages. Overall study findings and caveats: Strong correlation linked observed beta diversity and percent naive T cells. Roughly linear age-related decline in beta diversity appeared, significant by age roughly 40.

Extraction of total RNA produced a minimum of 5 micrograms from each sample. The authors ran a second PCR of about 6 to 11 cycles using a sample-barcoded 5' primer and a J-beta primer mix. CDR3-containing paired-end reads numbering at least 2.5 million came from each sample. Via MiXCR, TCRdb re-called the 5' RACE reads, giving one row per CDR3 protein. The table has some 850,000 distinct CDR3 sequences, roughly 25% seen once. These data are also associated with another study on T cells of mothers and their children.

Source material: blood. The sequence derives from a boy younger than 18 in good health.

CDR3 sequence: CASSSIDGYEQYF. The CDR3 bases are TGTGCCAGCAGTTCTATCGACGGCTACGAGCAGTACTTC. This chain connects TRBV12-3 or TRBV12-4 to TRBJ2-7, with D unresolved. This CDR3 comprises 13 residues. Trimming removed 4 bases from V and 3 bases from J, with 10 bases in between.